This T cell receptor (beta chain) was observed in a study of preoperative IRX-2 immunotherapy in early breast cancer. The CDR3 length is 15 residues. V lost 5 bases to trimming and J lost 4 bases; unmatched junction nucleotides: 4. The V gene's germline CDR1 is MRHNA and CDR2 SNTAGT. The treatment is: preoperative locoregional IRX-2 cytokine immunotherapy. Using immunoSEQ multiplex PCR, the repertoire was profiled, and TCRdb retains in-frame clones only, with some absent. Of around 28,000 clones listed, 90% are singletons. This sequence joins TRBV6-4 and TRBJ2-3; 12 nucleotides align to TRBD1. This TCR was recovered from a human donor with breast cancer. Sampling was conducted from a patient treated with IRX-2 immunotherapy. CDR3 protein: CASSRDRGPADTQYF. DNA for the CDR3: TGTGCCAGCAGTAGGGACAGGGGGCCTGCAGATACGCAGTATTTT.